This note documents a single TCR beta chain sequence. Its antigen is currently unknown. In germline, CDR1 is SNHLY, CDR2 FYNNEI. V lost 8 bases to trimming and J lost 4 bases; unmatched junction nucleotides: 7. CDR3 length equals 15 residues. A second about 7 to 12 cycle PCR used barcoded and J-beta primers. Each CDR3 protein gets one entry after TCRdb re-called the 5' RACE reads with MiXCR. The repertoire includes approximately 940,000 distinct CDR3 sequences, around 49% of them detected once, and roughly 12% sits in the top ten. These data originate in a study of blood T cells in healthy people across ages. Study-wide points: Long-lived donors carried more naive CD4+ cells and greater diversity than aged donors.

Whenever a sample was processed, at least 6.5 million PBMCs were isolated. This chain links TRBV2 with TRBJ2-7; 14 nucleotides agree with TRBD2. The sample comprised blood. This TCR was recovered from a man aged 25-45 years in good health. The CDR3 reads CASSRTSGGKYEQYF. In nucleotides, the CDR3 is TGTGCCAGCTCCCGGACTAGCGGGGGGAAGTACGAGCAGTACTTC.